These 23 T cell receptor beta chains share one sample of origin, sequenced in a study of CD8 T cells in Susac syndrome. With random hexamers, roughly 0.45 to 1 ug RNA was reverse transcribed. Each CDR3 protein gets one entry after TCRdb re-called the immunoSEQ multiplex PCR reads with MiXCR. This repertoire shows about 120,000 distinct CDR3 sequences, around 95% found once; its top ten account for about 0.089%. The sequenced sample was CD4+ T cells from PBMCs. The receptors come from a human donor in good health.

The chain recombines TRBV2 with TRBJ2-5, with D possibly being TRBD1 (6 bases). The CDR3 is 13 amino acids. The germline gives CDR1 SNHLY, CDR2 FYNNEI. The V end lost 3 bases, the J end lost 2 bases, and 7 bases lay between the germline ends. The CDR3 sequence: CASSEQGQETQYF. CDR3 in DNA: TGTGCCAGCAGTGAGCAGGGGCAAGAGACCCAGTACTTC.

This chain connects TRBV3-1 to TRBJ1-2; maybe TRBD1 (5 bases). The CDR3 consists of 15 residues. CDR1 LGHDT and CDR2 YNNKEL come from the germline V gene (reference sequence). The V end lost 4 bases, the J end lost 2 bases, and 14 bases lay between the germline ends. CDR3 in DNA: TGTGCCAGCAGCCCACGACAGCCTAACAACTATGGCTACACCTTC. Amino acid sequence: CASSPRQPNNYGYTF. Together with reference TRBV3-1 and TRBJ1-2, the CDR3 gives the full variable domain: DTAVSQTPKYLVTQMGNDKSIKCEQNLGHDTMYWYKQDSKKFLKIMFSYNNKELIINETVPNRFSPKSPDKAHLNLHINSLELGDSAVYFCASSPRQPNNYGYTFGSGTRLTVV.

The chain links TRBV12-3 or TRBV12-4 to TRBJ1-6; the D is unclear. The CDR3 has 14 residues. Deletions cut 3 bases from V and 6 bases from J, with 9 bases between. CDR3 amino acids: CASSLGNGNSPLHF. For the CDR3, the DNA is TGTGCCAGCAGTTTGGGTAATGGTAATTCACCCCTCCACTTT.

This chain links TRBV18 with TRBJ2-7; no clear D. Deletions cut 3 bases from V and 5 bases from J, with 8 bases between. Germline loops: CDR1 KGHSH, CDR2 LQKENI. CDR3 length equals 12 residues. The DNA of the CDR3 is TGTGCCAGCTCACCCTTCCAGCACGAGCAGTACTTC. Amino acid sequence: CASSPFQHEQYF.

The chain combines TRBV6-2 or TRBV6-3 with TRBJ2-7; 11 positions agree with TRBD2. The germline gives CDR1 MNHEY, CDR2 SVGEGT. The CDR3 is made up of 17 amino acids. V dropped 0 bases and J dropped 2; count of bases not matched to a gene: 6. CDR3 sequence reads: CASSYSLGTSGTYEQYF. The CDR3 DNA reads TGTGCCAGCAGTTACTCCCTCGGGACTAGCGGAACCTACGAGCAGTACTTC.

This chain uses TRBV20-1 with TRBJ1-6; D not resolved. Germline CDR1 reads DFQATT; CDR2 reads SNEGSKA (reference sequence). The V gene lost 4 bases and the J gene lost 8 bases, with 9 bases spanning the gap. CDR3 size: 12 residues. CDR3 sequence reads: CSATGSYSPLHF. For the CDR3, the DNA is TGCAGTGCTACTGGGTCTTATTCACCCCTCCACTTT.

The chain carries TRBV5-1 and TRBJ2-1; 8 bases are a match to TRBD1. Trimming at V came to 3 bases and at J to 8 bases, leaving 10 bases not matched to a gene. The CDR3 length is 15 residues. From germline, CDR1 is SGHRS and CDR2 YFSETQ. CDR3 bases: TGCGCCAGCAGCTCTCAGGGGGCTTTGGCTGATGAGCAGTTCTTC. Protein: CASSSQGALADEQFF.

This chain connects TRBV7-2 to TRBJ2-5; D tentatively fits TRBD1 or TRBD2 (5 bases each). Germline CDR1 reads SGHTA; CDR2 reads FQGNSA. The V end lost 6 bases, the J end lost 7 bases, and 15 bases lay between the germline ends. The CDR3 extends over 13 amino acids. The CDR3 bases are TGTGCCAGCAGAGCCGGGACCCTATGGACCCAGTACTTC. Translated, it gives CASRAGTLWTQYF.

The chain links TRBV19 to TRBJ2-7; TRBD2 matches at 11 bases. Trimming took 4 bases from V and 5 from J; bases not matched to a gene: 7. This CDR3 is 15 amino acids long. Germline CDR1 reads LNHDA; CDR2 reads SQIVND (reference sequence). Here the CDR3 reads CASSRIAGGSNEQYF. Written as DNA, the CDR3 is TGTGCCAGTAGTAGGATAGCGGGAGGGTCCAACGAGCAGTACTTC.

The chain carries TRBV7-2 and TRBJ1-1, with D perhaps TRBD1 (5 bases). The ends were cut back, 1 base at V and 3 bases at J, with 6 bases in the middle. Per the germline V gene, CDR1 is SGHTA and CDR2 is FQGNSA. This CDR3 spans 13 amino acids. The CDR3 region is CASSLVRDTEAFF. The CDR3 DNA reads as TGTGCCAGCAGCTTAGTCAGGGACACTGAAGCTTTCTTT.

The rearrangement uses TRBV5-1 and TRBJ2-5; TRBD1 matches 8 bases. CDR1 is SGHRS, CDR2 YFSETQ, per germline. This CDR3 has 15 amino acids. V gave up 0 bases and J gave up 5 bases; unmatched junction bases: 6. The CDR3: CASSLDGQGRETQYF. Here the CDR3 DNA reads TGCGCCAGCAGCTTGGACGGACAGGGAAGGGAGACCCAGTACTTC.

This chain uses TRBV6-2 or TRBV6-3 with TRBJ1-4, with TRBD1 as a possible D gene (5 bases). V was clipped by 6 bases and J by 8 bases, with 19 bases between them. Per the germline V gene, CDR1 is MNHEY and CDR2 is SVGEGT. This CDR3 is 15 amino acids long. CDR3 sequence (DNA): TGTGCCAGCAGAAAACACCAGGGAGACGGCGAAAAACTGTTTTTT. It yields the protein CASRKHQGDGEKLFF.

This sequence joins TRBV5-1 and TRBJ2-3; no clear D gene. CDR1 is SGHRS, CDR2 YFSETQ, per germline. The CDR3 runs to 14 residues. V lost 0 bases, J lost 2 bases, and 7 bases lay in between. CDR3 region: CASSLAANTDTQYF. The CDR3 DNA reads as TGCGCCAGCAGCTTGGCGGCCAACACAGATACGCAGTATTTT.

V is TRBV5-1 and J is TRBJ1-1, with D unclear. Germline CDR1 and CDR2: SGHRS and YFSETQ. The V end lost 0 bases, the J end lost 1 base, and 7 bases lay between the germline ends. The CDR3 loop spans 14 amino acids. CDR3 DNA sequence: TGCGCCAGCAGCTTGGATTCTGCGAACACTGAAGCTTTCTTT. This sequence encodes CASSLDSANTEAFF.

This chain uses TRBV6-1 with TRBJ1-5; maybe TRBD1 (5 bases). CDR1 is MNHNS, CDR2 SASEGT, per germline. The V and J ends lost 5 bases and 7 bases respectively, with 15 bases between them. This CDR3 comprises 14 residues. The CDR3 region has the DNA TGTGCCAGCAGTCCCGACGGGGGAGGGCAGCCCCAGCATTTT. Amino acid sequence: CASSPDGGGQPQHF.

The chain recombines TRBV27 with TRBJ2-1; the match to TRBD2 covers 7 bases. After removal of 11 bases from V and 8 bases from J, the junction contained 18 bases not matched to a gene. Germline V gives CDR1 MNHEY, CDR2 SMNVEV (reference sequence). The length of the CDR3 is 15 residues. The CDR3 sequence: CAAVASGILGDEQFF. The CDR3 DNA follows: TGTGCCGCTGTGGCTAGCGGCATACTCGGGGATGAGCAGTTCTTC.

CDR3 bases: TGTGCCAGCAGTTACGCGGACAGCTATGGCTACACCTTC. The encoded protein is CASSYADSYGYTF. The chain uses TRBV6-5 and TRBJ1-2; a weak D match, TRBD1 (6 bases). This CDR3 is 13 amino acids long. Germline-derived CDR1 and CDR2 are MNHEY and SVGAGI. V shed 2 bases and J shed 4 bases, with 8 bases lying between them.

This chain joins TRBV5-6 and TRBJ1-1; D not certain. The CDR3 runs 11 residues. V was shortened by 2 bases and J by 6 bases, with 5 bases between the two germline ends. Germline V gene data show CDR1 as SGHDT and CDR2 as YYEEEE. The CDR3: CASSFGAEAFF. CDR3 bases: TGTGCCAGCAGCTTTGGGGCTGAAGCTTTCTTT.

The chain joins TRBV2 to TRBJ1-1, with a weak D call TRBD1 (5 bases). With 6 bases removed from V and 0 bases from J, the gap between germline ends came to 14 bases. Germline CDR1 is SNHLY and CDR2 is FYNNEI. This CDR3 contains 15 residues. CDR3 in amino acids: CASSLSGAMNTEAFF. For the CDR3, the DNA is TGTGCCAGCAGCCTGAGTGGGGCTATGAACACTGAAGCTTTCTTT.

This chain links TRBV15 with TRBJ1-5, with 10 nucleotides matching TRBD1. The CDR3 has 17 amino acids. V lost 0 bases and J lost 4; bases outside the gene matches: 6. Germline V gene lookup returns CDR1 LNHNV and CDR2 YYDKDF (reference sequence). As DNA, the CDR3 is TGTGCCACCAGCAGAGATTATGGGACAGGGGAGAATCAGCCCCAGCATTTT. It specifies CATSRDYGTGENQPQHF.

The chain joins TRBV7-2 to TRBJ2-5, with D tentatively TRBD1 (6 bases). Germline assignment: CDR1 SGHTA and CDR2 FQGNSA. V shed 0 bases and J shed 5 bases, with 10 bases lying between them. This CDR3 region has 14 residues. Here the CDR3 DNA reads TGTGCCAGCAGCTTAGCAGGACAGTGGGAGACCCAGTACTTC. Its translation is CASSLAGQWETQYF.

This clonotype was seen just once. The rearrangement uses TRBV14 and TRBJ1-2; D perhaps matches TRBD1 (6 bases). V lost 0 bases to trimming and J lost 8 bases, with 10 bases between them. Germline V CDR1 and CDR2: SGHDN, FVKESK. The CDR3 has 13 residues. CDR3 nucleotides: TGTGCCAGCAGCCAAGAAGGGGGAGGCGGCTACACCTTC. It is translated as CASSQEGGGGYTF.

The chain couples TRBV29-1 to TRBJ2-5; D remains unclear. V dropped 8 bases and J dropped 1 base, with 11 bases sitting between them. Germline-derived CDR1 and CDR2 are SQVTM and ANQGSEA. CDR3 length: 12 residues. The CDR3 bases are TGCAGCTGTCAAGGCGGCCAAGAGACCCAGTACTTC. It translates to CSCQGGQETQYF.